Sequencing of this TCR beta chain was carried out in a study of identical twins. Overall study results and limits: Models came in too low on out-of-frame TCR alpha sharing in monozygotic twins. A lower insertion count was a feature of abundant cord blood beta clonotypes, with no such feature in memory repertoires. Less excess twin sharing appeared in beta out-of-frame sequences.

Through template switching, a universal primer site was introduced, and the cDNA contained unique molecular identifiers. TCRdb passed the 5' RACE reads through MiXCR, listing each CDR3 protein once. In the table there are under 250,000 distinct CDR3 sequences, 7.5% of which are singletons. V shed 1 base and J 2 bases; nucleotides not matched to a gene: 4. The CDR3 has 18 residues. The germline CDR1 and CDR2 sequences are SGHAT and FQNNGV. This clonotype was observed a few times. Its antigen is still unknown. The sample was also linked to a second study, of yellow fever vaccine responses in identical twins.

Sequencing was done on a sample of memory (CD45RO+) T cells sorted from blood. This sequence joins TRBV11-2 and TRBJ2-3, with 15 bases aligning to TRBD2. The receptor's source is a woman aged 18-35 years in good health. The CDR3 coding sequence is TGTGCCAGCAGCTTAGTAGGGACTAGCGGGGGGCCCACAGATACGCAGTATTTT. Its protein product is CASSLVGTSGGPTDTQYF.